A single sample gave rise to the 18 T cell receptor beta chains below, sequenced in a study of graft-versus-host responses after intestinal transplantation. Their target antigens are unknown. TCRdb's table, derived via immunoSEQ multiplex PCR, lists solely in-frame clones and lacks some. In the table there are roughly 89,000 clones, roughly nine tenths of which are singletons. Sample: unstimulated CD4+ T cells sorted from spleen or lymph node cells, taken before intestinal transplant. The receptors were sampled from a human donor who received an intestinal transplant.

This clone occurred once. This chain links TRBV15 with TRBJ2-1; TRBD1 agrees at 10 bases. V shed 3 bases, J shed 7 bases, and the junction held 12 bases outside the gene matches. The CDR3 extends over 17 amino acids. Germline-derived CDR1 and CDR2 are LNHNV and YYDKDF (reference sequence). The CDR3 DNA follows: TGTGCCACCAGCAGGCGCGACGACAGGGGGCCGGGTAATGAGCAGTTCTTC. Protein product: CATSRRDDRGPGNEQFF.

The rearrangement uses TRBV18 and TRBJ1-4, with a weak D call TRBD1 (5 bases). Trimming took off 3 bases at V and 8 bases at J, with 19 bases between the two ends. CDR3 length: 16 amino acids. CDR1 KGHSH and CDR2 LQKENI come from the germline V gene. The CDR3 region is CASSPVSSQEGEKLFF. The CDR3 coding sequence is TGTGCCAGCTCACCGGTTTCCTCGCAGGAGGGGGAAAAACTGTTTTTT.

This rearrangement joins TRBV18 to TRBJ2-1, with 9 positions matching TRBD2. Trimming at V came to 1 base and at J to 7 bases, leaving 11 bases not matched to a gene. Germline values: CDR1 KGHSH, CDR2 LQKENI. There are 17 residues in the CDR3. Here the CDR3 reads CASSPQVGLARRNEQFF. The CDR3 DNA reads TGTGCCAGCTCACCACAGGTCGGACTAGCGCGTCGTAATGAGCAGTTCTTC.

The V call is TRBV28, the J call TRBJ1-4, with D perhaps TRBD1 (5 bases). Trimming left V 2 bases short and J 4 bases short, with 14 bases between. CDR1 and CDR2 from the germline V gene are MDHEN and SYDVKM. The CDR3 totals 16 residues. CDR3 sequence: CASSLAGTLINEKLFF. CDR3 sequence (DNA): TGTGCCAGCAGTTTAGCCGGGACTCTAATTAATGAAAAACTGTTTTTT.

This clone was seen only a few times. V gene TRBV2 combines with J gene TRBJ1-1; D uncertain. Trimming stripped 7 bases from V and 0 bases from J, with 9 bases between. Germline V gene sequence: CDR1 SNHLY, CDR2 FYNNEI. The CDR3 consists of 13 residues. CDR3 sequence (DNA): TGTGCCAGCACAACAGAAATGAACACTGAAGCTTTCTTT. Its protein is CASTTEMNTEAFF.

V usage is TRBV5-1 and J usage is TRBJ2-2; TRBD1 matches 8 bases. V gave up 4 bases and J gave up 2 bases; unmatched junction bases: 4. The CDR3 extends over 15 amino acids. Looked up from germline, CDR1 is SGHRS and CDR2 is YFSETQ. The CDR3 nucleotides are TGCGCCAGCAGCGTTGGACAGGGTAACACCGGGGAGCTGTTTTTT. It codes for CASSVGQGNTGELFF.

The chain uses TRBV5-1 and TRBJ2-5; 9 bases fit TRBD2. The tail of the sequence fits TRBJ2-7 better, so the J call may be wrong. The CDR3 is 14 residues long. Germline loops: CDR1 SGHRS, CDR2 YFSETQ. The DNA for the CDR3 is TGCGCCAGCAGCTCGACTAGCGGCTCCTACGAGCAGTACTTC. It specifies CASSSTSGSYEQYF.

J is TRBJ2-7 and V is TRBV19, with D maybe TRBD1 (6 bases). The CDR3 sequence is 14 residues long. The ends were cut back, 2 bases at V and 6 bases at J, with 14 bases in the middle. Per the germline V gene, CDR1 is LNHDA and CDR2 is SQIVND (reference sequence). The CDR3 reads CASSITGSSGEQYF. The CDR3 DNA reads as TGTGCCAGTAGTATAACAGGGTCGAGTGGCGAGCAGTACTTC.

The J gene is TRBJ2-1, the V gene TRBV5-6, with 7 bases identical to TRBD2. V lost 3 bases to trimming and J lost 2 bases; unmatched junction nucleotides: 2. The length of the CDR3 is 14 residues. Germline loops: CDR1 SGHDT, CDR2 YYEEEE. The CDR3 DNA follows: TGTGCCAGCAGCTCCGGACTAGCCTACAATGAGCAGTTCTTC. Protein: CASSSGLAYNEQFF.

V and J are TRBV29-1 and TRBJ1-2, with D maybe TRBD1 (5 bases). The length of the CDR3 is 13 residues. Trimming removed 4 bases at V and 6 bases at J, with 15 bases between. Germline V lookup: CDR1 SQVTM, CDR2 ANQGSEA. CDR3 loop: CSVGPPGMHGYTF. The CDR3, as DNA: TGCAGCGTTGGGCCCCCAGGGATGCATGGCTACACCTTC.

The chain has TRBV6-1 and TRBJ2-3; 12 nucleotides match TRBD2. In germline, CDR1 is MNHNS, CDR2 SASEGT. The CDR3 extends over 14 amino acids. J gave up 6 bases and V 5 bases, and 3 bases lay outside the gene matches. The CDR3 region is CASSRTSGTDTQYF. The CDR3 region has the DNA TGTGCCAGCAGTCGGACTAGCGGGACGGATACGCAGTATTTT.

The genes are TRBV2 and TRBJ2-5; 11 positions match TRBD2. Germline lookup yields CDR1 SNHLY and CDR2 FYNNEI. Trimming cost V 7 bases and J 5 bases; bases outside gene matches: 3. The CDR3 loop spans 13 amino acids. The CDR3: CASTSGGWETQYF. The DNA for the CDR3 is TGTGCCAGCACTAGCGGGGGGTGGGAGACCCAGTACTTC.

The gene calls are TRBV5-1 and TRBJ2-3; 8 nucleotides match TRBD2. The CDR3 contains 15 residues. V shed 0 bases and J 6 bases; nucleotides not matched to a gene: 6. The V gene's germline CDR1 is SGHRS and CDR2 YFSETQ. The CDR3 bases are TGCGCCAGCAGCTTGGGAGCGGGAGAGGCGGATACGCAGTATTTT. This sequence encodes CASSLGAGEADTQYF.

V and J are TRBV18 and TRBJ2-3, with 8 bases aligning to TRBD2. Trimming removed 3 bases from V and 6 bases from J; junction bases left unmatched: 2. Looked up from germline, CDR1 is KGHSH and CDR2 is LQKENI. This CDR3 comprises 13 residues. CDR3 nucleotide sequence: TGTGCCAGCTCACCGGCGGGGGGTGATACGCAGTATTTT. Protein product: CASSPAGGDTQYF.

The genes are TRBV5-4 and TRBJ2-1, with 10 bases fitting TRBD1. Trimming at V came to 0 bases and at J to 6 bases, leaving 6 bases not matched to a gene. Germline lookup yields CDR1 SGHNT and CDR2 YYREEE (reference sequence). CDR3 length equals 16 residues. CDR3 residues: CASSLAEDRGSNEQFF. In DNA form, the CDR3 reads TGTGCCAGCAGCTTGGCCGAGGACAGGGGGTCCAATGAGCAGTTCTTC. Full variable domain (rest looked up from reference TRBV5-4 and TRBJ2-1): ETGVTQSPTHLIKTRGQQVTLRCSSQSGHNTVSWYQQALGQGPQFIFQYYREEENGRGNFPPRFSGLQFPNYSSELNVNALELDDSALYLCASSLAEDRGSNEQFFGPGTRLTVL.

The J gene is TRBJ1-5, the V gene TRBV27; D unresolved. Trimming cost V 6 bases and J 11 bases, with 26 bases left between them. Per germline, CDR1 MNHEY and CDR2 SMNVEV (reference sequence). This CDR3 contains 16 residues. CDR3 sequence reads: CASSLCRPDPRLSQHF. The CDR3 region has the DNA TGTGCCAGCAGCTTGTGCAGGCCCGATCCTCGGTTGTCCCAGCATTTT.

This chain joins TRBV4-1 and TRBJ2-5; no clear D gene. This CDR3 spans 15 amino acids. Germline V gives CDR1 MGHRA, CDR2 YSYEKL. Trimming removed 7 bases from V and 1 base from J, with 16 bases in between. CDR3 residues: CASIIPLTVQETQYF. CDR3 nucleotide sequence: TGCGCCAGCATAATCCCTTTAACGGTCCAAGAGACCCAGTACTTC.

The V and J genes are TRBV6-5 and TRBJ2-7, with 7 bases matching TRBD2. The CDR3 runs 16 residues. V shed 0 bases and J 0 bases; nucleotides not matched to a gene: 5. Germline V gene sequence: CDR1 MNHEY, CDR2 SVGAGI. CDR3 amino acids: CASSYSGGGSSYEQYF. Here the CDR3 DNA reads TGTGCCAGCAGTTACTCGGGTGGCGGGAGCTCCTACGAGCAGTACTTC.